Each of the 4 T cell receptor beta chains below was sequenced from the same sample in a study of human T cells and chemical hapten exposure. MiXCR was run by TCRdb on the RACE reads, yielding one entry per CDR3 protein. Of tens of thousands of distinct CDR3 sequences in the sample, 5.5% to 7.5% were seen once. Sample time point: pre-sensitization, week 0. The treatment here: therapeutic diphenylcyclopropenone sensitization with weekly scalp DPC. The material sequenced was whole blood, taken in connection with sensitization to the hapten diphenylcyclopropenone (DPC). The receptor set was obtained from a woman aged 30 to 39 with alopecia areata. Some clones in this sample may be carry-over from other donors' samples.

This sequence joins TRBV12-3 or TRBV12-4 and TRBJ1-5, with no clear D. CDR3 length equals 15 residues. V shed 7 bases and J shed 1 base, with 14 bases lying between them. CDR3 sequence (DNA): TGTGCCAGCACCGCCGCGGGTCTAAGCAATCAGCCCCAGCATTTT. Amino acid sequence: CASTAAGLSNQPQHF.

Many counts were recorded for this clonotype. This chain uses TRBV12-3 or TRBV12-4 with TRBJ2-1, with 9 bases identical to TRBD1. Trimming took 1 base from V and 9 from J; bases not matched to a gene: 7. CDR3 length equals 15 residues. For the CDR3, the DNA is TGTGCCAGCAGTTTAGTCCCGGGACAGGGTGGTGAGCAGTTCTTC. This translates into CASSLVPGQGGEQFF.

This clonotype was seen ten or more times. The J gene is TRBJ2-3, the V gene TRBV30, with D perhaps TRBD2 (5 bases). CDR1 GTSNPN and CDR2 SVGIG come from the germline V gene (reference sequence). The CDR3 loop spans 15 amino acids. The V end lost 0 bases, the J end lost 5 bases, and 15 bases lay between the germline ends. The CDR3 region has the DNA TGTGCCTGGAGTGTACTATCTAGCTCGGAAGATACGCAGTATTTT. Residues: CAWSVLSSSEDTQYF.

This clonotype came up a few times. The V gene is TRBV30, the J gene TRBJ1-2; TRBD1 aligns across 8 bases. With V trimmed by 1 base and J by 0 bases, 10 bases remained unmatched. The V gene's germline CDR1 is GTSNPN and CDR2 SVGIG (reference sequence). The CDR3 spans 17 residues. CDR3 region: CAWSGRQGTPSNYGYTF. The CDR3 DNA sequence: TGTGCCTGGAGTGGCAGACAGGGGACACCATCTAACTATGGCTACACCTTC. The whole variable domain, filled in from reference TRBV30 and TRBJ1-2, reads SQTIHQWPATLVQPVGSPLSLECTVEGTSNPNLYWYRQAAGRGLQLLFYSVGIGQISSEVPQNLSASRPQDRQFILSSKKLLLSDSGFYLCAWSGRQGTPSNYGYTFGSGTRLTVV.